The next 8 T cell receptor beta chains were all read from a single sample in a study of T-cell reconstitution after alpha-beta-depleted transplantation in children. Unique molecular identifiers were built into the TCRbeta library. TCRdb used MiXCR to reprocess the PCR reads, holding one entry per CDR3 protein. The data show about 250,000 distinct CDR3 sequences, roughly 25% seen once. The source was PBMCs, mostly from graft donor cells, collected 360 days after TCRalphabeta/CD19-depleted stem cell transplant. These receptors all come from a female patient aged 2-10 years who had a stem cell transplant for congenital amegakaryocytic thrombocytopenia, so the T cells may come from the graft donor.

This clonotype came up a few times. The rearrangement uses TRBV4-3 and TRBJ2-1; D not resolved. Deletions cut 3 bases from V and 5 bases from J, with 5 bases between. Germline V CDR1 and CDR2: LGHNA, YSLEER. The CDR3 contains 12 residues. In DNA, the CDR3 is TGCGCCAGCAGCCAGCCGAACAATGAGCAGTTCTTC. It translates to CASSQPNNEQFF.

The chain links TRBV20-1 to TRBJ2-5; 7 bases align to TRBD1. Germline values: CDR1 DFQATT, CDR2 SNEGSKA (reference sequence). V lost 0 bases and J lost 2; bases outside the gene matches: 9. The CDR3 runs to 16 residues. The chain's CDR3 is CSARDLGRGWQETQYF. The CDR3 DNA sequence: TGCAGTGCTAGAGATCTGGGCAGGGGGTGGCAAGAGACCCAGTACTTC.

The rearrangement uses TRBV27 and TRBJ2-2, with 13 positions matching TRBD2. The CDR3 consists of 16 residues. J was trimmed by 3 bases and V by 5 bases; bases with no gene match: 3. Germline CDR1 and CDR2: MNHEY and SMNVEV (reference sequence). Here the CDR3 DNA reads TGTGCCAGCAGTCCTGGACTAGCGGGAGACACCGGGGAGCTGTTTTTT. Translated: CASSPGLAGDTGELFF.

The rearrangement joins TRBV7-9 to TRBJ2-5; a weak D match, TRBD1 (5 bases). With 6 bases removed from V and 2 bases from J, the gap between germline ends came to 16 bases. The CDR3 length is 15 residues. The V gene's germline CDR1 is SEHNR and CDR2 FQNEAQ (reference sequence). The CDR3 region is CASSRVQTGQETQYF. Here the CDR3 DNA reads TGTGCCAGCAGTCGTGTTCAAACAGGACAAGAGACCCAGTACTTC.

Note on this clonotype: A much larger clone is a single base away; this may be a read error. The rearrangement links TRBV29-1 to TRBJ2-1; a possible D gene is TRBD2 (6 bases). Germline lookup yields CDR1 SQVTM and CDR2 ANQGSEA. Trimming left V 3 bases short and J 8 bases short, with 17 bases between. This CDR3 comprises 14 residues. CDR3 in DNA: TGCAGCGTTGAGTGGAGGGGTTCTTCGCATGAGCAGTTCTTC. Its translation is CSVEWRGSSHEQFF.

The rearrangement joins TRBV28 to TRBJ2-3, with TRBD2 matching 7 bases. In germline, CDR1 is MDHEN, CDR2 SYDVKM. The ends lost 1 base at V and 0 bases at J; junction bases unmatched: 4. There are 16 residues in the CDR3. The CDR3 loop reads CASSLYASGSTDTQYF. The CDR3, as DNA: TGTGCCAGCAGTTTATACGCTAGCGGTAGCACAGATACGCAGTATTTT.

There are many counts of this clonotype. V gene TRBV29-1 combines with J gene TRBJ2-5; tentatively, D is TRBD2 (5 bases). The length of the CDR3 is 14 residues. The V and J ends lost 6 bases and 5 bases respectively, with 19 bases between them. CDR1 and CDR2 from the germline V gene are SQVTM and ANQGSEA. The CDR3 reads CSVTREPAPETQYF. In nucleotides, the CDR3 is TGCAGCGTGACCCGGGAACCCGCTCCCGAGACCCAGTACTTC.

This clonotype appeared a few times. The chain has TRBV4-1 and TRBJ1-6; 11 nucleotides align to TRBD1. The CDR3 is made up of 15 amino acids. The germline V gene encodes CDR1 MGHRA and CDR2 YSYEKL. V trimming: 3 bases; J trimming: 7 bases; junction bases outside the gene matches: 2. The CDR3: CASSHWTGGNSPLHF. The CDR3 nucleotides read TGCGCCAGCAGCCACTGGACAGGGGGCAATTCACCCCTCCACTTT.